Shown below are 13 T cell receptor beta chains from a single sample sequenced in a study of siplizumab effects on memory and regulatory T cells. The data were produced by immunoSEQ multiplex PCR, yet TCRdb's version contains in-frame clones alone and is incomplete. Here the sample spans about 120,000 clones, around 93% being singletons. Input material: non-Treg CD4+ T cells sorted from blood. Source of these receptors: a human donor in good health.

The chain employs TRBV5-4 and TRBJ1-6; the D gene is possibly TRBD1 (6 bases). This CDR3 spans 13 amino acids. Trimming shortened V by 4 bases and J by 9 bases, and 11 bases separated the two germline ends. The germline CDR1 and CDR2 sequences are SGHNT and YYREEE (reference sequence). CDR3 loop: CASSPTGISPLHF. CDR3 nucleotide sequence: TGTGCCAGCAGCCCAACAGGGATTTCACCCCTCCACTTT.

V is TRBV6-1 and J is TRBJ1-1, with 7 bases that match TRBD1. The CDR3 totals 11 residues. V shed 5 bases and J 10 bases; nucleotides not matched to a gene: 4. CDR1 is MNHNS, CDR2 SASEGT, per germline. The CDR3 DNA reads TGTGCCAGCAGTACCACAGGGGCAGCTTTCTTT. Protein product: CASSTTGAAFF.

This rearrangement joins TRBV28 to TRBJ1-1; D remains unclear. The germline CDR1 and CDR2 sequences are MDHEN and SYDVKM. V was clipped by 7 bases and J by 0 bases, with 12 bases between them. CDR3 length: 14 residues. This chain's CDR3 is CASKNGQMNTEAFF. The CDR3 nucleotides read TGTGCCAGCAAAAATGGGCAGATGAACACTGAAGCTTTCTTT.

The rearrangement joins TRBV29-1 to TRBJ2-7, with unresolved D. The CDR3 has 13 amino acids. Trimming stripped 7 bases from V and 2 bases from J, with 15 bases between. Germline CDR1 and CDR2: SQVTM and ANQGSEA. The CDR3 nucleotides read TGCAGCGCAAAGCTTCTGGGAACCTACGAGCAGTACTTC. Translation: CSAKLLGTYEQYF.

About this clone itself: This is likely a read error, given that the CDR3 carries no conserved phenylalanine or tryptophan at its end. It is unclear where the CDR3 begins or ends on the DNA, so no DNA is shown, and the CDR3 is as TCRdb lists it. CDR3 protein: CASSSGPGQGKG. This chain joins TRBV21-1 and TRBJ2-7; the table gives TRBD1 as D, unverified against the DNA. TRBV21-1 is described as a pseudogene. The CDR3 has 12 amino acids, counting both end residues.

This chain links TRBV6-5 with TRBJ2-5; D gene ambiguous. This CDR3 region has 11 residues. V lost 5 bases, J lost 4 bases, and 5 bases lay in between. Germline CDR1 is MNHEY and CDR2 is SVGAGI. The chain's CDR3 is CASSRRETQYF. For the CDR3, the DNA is TGTGCCAGCAGTCGGAGAGAGACCCAGTACTTC.

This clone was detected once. The CDR3 DNA sequence: TGTGCCAGCAGCGTGGGACAGGGGACAAACTATGGCTACACCTTC. It is translated as CASSVGQGTNYGYTF. V is TRBV11-1 and J is TRBJ1-2; TRBD1 matches at 10 bases. CDR1 SGHAT and CDR2 FQDESV come from the germline V gene (reference sequence). This CDR3 has 15 residues. The trim removed 5 bases at V and 2 bases at J, leaving 5 bases unmatched.

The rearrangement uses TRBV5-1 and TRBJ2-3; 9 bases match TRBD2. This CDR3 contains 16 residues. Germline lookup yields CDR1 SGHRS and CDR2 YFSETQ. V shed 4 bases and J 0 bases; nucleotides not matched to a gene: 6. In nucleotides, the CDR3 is TGCGCCAGCAGCAGGATAGCGGGGGCCAGCACAGATACGCAGTATTTT. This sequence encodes CASSRIAGASTDTQYF.

The CDR3 bases are TGTGCCAGCAGCCAAGATAGAGACGGCAGGCCCCTAGCCAAAAACATTCAGTACTTC. Its translation is CASSQDRDGRPLAKNIQYF. V is TRBV14 and J is TRBJ2-4; D call uncertain. The V end was cut by 0 bases, the J end by 0 bases, with 18 bases between. Germline values: CDR1 SGHDN, CDR2 FVKESK. The CDR3 has 19 amino acids.

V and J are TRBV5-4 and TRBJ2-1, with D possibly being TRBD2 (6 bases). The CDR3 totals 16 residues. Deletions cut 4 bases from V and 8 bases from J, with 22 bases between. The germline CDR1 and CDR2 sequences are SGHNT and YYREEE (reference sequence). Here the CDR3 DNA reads TGTGCCAGCAGCCCCCGGGCAGGGACTTTACTCGATGAGCAGTTCTTC. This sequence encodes CASSPRAGTLLDEQFF.

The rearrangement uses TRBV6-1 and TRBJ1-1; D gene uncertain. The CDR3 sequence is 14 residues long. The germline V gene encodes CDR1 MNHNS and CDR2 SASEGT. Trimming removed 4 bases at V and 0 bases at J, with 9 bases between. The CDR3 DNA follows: TGTGCCAGCAGTGTGGAGGGCTTGAACACTGAAGCTTTCTTT. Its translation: CASSVEGLNTEAFF.

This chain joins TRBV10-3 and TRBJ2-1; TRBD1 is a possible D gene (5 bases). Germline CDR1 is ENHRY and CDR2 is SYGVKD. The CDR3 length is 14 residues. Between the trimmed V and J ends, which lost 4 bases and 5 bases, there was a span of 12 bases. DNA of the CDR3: TGTGCCATCAGTGGACGGCTGGACAACAATGAGCAGTTCTTC. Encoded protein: CAISGRLDNNEQFF.

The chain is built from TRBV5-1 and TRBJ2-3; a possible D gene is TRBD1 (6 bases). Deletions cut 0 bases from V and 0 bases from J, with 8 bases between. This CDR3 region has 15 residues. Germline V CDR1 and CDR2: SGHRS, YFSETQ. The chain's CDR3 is CASSLEGDSTDTQYF. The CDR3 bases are TGCGCCAGCAGCTTGGAGGGGGACAGCACAGATACGCAGTATTTT. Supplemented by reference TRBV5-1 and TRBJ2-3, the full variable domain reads KAGVTQTPRYLIKTRGQQVTLSCSPISGHRSVSWYQQTPGQGLQFLFEYFSETQRNKGNFPGRFSGRQFSNSRSEMNVSTLELGDSALYLCASSLEGDSTDTQYFGPGTRLTVL.